This TCR beta chain was sequenced in a study of beta chain features in type 1 diabetes. Study-wide findings and caveats: Shorter TCRB CDR3s, moderately but significantly so, were found in Type 1 diabetes patients in all four CD4+ subsets.

The sequenced template was cDNA made from the entire isolated RNA. The method was immunoSEQ multiplex PCR; TCRdb's version includes in-frame clones alone and lacks a portion of them. The table shows 150,000 or so clones, with 7.5% to 9.5% occurring only once. Note on this clone: Its specificity is unknown.

Germline loops: CDR1 SGHTA, CDR2 FQGTGA. The CDR3 is 15 amino acids. Deletions cut 4 bases from V and 3 bases from J, with 15 bases between. The J gene is TRBJ1-1, the V gene TRBV7-3; D perhaps matches TRBD1 (5 bases). What was sequenced was central memory CD4+ T cells from blood. This TCR came from a woman aged 18 to 35 with type 1 diabetes. The CDR3 sequence: CASSSSGRWDTEAFF. The CDR3 bases are TGTGCCAGCAGCTCTTCAGGGCGCTGGGACACTGAAGCTTTCTTT.